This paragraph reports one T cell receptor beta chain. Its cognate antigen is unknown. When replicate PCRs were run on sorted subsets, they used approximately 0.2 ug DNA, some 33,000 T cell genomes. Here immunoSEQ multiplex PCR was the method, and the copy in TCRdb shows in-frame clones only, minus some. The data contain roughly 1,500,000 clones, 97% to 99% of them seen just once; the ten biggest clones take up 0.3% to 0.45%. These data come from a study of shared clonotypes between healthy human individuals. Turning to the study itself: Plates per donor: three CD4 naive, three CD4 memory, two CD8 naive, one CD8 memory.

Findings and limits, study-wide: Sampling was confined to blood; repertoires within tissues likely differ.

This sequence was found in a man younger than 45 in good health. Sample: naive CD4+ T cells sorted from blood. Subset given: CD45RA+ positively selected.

This CDR3 reads CASSPQQNEQFF. Written as DNA, the CDR3 is TGTGCCAGCAGCCCACAACAGAATGAGCAGTTCTTC. This rearrangement joins TRBV11-2 to TRBJ2-1; no clear D. This CDR3 is built from 12 residues. Trimming removed 5 bases at V and 7 bases at J, with 9 bases between. The germline V gene encodes CDR1 SGHAT and CDR2 FQNNGV.